This paragraph covers one T cell receptor (beta chain) sequence. Its antigen remains unidentified. The repertoire was sequenced with immunoSEQ multiplex PCR; TCRdb's copy has only in-frame clones and lacks some. The sample includes some 70,000 clones, 83% of them seen just once. Trimming removed 1 base from V and 2 bases from J, with 10 bases in between. This CDR3 has 16 amino acids. Germline values: CDR1 SGHNT, CDR2 YYREEE (reference sequence). This entry belongs to a study of OX40 agonist ivuxolimab in advanced cancers. Whole-study context: The group had a mean age of around 64 years, ranged from about 20 to 90, and was 80% to 85% male. Study-level points and caveats: Near-lowest levels of clonal expansion characterized partial responders at 0.1-3.0 mg/kg.

The chain has TRBV5-4 and TRBJ1-6; D remains ambiguous. The material sequenced was CD4+ or CD8+ T cells sorted from blood, taken in a trial of the OX40 agonist ivuxolimab. The TCR sequence derives from an adult with an advanced solid tumor such as melanoma, head and neck, liver or kidney cancer. The CDR3: CASSLYRETYNSPLHF. CDR3 sequence (DNA): TGTGCCAGCAGCTTGTACCGAGAAACCTATAATTCACCCCTCCACTTT.